This entry is about one T cell receptor beta chain. Its cognate antigen is unknown. The sample belongs to a study of T cell repertoires in cytomegalovirus infection. Study details: CMV infection together with matching HLA type was indicated by public TCR beta signatures.

With V trimmed by 2 bases and J by 4 bases, 6 bases remained unmatched. The CDR3 loop spans 15 amino acids. Germline-derived CDR1 and CDR2 are MNHEY and SVGAGI. TCRdb called the reads again in MiXCR, with one record for every CDR3 protein. The table shows some 940,000 distinct CDR3 sequences, with 30% to 40% occurring only once. The sample consisted of cultured CD8+ T cells from PBMCs, taken from culture after CMV antigen stimulation. The TCR sequence derives from a human donor in good health (CMV status not recorded). Some clones in this sample may be carry-over from other donors' samples. The V call is TRBV6-5, the J call TRBJ2-5, with 8 bases aligning to TRBD2. The CDR3 is CASSYDGGAPETQYF. The CDR3 DNA is TGTGCCAGCAGTTACGACGGGGGGGCCCCAGAGACCCAGTACTTC.